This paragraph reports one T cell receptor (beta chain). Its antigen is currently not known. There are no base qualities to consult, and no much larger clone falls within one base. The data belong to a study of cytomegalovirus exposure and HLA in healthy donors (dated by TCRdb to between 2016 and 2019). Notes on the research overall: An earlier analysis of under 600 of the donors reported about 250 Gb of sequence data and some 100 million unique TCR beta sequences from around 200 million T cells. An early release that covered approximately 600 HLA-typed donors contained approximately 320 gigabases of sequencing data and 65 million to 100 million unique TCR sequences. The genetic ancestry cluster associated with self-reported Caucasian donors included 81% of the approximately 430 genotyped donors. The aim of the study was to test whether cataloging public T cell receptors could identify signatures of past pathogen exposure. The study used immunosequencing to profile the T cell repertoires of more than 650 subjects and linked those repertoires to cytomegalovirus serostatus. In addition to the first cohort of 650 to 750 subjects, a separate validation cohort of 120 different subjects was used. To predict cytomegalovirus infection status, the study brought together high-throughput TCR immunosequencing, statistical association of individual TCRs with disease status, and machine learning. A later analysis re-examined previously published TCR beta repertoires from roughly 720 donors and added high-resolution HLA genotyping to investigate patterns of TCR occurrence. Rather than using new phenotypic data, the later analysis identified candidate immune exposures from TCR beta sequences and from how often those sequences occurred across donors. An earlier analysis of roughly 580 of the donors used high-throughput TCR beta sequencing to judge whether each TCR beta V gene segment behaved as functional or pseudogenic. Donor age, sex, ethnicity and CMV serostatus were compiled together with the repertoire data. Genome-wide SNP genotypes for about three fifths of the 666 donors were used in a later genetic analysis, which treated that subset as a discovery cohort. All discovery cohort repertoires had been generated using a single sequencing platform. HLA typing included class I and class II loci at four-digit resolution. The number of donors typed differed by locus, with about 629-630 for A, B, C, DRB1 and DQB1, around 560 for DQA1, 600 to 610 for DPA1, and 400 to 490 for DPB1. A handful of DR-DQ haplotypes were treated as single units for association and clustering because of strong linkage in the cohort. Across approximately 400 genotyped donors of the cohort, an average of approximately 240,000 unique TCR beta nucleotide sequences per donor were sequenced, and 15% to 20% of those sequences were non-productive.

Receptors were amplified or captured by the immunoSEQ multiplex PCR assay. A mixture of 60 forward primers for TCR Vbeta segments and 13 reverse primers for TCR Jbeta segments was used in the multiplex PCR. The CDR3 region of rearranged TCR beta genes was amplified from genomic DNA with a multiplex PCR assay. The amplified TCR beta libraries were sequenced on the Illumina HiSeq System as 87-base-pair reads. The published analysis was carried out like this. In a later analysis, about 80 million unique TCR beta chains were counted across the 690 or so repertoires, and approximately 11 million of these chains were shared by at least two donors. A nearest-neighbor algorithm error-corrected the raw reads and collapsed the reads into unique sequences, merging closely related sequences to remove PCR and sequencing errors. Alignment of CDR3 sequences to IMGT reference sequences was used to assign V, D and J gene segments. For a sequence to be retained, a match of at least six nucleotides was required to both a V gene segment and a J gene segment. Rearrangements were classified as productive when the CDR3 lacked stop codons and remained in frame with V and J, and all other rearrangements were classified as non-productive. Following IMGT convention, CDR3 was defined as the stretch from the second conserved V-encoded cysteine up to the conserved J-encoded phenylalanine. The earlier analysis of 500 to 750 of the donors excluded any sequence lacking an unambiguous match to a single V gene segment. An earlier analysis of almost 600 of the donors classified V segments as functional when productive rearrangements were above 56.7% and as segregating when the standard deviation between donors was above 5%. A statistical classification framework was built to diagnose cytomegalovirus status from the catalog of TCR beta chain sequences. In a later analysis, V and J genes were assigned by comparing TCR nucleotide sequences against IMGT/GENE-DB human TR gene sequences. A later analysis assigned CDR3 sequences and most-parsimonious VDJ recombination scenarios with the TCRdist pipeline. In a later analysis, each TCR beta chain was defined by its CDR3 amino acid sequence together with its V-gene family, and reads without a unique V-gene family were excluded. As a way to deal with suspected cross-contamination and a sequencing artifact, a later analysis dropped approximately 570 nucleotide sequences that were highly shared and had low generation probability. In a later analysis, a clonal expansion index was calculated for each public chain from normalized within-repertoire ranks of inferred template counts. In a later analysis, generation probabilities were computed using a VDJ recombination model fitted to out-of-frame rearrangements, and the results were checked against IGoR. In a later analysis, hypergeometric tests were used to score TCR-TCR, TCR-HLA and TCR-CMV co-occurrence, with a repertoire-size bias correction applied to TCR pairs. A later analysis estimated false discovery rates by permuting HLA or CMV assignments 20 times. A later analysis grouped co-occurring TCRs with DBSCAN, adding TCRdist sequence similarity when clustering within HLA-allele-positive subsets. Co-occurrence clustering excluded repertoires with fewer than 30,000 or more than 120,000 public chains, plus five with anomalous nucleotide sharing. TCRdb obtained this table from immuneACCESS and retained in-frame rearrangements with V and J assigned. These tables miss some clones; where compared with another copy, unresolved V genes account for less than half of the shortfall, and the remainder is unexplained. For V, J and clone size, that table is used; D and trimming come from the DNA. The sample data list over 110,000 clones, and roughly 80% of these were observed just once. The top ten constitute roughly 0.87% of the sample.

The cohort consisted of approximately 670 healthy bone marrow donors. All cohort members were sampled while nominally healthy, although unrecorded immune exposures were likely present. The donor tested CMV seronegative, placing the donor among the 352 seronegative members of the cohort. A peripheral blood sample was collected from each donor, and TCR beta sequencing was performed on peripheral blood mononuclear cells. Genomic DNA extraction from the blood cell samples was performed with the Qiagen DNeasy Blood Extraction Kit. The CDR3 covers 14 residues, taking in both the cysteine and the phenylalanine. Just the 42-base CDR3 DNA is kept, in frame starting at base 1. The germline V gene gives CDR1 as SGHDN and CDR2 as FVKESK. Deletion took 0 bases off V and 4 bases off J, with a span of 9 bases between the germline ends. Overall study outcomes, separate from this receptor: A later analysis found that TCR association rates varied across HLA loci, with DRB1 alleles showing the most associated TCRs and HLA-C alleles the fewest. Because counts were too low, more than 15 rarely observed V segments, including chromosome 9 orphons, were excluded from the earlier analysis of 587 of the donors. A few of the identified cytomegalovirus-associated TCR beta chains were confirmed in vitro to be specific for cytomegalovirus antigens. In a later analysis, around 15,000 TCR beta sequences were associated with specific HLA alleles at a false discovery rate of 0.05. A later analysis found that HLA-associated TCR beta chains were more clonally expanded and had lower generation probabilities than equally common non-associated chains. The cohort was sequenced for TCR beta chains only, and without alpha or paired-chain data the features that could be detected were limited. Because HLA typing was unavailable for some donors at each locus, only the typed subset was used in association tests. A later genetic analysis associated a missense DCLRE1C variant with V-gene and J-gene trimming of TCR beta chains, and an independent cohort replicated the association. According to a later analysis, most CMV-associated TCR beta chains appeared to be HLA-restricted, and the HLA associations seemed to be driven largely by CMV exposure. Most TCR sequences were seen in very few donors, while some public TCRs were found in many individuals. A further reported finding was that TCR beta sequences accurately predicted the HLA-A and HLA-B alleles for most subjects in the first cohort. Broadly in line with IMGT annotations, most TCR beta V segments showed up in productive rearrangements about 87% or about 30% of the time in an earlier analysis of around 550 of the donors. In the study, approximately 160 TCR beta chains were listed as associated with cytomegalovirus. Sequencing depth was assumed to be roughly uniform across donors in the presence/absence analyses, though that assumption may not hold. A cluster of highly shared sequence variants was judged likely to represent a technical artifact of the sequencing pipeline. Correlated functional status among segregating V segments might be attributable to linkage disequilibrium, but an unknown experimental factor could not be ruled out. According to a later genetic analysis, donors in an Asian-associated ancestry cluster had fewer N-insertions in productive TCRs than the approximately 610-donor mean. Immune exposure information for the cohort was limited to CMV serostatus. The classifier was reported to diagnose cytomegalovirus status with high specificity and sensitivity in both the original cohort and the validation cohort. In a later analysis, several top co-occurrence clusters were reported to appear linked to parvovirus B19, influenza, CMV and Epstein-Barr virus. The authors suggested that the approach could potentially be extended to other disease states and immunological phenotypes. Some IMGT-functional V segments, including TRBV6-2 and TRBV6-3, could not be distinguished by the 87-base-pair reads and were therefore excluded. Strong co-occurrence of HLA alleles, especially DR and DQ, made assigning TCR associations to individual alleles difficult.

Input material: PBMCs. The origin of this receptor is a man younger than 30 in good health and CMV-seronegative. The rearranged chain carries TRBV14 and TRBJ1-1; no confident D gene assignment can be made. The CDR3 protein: CASSQDGQFTEAFF. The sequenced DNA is TGTGCCAGCAGCCAAGATGGGCAGTTCACTGAAGCTTTCTTT.